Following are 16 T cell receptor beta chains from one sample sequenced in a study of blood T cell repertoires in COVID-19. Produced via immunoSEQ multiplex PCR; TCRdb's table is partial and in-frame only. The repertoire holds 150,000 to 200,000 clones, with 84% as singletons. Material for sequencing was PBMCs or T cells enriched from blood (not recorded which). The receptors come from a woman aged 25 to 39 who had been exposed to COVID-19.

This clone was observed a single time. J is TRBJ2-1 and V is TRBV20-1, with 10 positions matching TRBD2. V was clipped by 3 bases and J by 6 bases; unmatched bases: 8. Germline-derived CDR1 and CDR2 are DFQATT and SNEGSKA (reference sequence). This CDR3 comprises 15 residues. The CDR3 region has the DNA TGCAGTGCTAGTTCAGCGGGGGGGCCCCTCAATGAGCAGTTCTTC. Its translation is CSASSAGGPLNEQFF.

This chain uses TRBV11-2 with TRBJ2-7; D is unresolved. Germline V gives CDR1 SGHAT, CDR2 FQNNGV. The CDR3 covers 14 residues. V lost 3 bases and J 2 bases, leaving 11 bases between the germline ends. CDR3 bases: TGTGCCAGCAGCTTCGGGTCCCTGACCTACGAGCAGTACTTC. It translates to CASSFGSLTYEQYF.

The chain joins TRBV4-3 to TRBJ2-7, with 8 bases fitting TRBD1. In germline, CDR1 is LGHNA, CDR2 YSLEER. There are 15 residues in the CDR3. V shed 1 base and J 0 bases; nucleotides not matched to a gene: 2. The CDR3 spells CASSQGQGTSYEQYF. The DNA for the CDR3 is TGCGCCAGCAGCCAAGGACAGGGGACCTCCTACGAGCAGTACTTC.

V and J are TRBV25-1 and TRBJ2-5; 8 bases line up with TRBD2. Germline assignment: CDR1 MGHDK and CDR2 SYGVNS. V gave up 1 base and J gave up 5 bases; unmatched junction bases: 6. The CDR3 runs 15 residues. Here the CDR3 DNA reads TGTGCCAGCAGTGAATTTAGGGGCGGGGGGGAGACCCAGTACTTC. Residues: CASSEFRGGGETQYF.

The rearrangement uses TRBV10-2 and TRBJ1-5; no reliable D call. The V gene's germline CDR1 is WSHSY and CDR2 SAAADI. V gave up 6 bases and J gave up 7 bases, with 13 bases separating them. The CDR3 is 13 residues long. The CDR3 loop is CASSSGPGQPQHF. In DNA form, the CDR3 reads TGCGCCAGCAGCTCTGGCCCAGGACAGCCCCAGCATTTT.

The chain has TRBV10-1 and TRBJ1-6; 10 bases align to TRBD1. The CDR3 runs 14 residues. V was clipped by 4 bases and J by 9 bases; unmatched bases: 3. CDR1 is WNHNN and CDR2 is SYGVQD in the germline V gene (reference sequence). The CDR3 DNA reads TGCGCCAGCAGTGCCGGGACAGGGGCTTCACCCCTCCACTTT. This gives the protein CASSAGTGASPLHF.

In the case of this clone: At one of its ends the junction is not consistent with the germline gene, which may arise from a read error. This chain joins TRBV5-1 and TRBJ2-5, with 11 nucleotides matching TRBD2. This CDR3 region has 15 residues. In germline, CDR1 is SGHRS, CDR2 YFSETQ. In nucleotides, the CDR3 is TGCGCCAGCAGAAACAACCCGGGACTAGCGGAACACGGGGACTTC. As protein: CASRNNPGLAEHGDF.

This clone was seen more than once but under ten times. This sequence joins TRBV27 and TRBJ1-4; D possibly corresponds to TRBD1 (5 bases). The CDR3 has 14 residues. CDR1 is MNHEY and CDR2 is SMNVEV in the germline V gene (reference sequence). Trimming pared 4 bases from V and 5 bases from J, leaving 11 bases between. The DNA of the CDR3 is TGTGCCAGCAGTTCACAGGTTCGAAATGAAAAACTGTTTTTT. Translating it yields CASSSQVRNEKLFF.

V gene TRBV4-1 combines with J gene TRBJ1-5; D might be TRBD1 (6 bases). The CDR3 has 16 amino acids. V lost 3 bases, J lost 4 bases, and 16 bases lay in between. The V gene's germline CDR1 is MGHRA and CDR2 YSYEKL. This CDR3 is CASSQVWTASNQPQHF. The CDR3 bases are TGCGCCAGCAGCCAGGTTTGGACAGCCTCTAATCAGCCCCAGCATTTT.

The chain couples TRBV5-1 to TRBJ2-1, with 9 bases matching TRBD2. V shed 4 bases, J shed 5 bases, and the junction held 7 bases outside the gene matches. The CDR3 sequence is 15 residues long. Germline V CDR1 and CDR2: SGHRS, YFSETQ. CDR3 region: CASSPRERGDNEQFF. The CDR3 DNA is TGCGCCAGCAGCCCCAGGGAGCGGGGGGACAATGAGCAGTTCTTC.

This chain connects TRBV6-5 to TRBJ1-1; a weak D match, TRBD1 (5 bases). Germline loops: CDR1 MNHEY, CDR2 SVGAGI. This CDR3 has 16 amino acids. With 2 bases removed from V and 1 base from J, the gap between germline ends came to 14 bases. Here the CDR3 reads CASSYDSTVSNTEAFF. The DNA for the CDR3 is TGTGCCAGCAGTTACGATTCGACAGTATCGAACACTGAAGCTTTCTTT.

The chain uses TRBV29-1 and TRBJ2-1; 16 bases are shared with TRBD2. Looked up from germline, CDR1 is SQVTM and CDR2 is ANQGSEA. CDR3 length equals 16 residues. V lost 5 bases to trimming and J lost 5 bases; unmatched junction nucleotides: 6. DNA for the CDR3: TGCAGCGTTACGGGACTAGCGGGGGGGAGCCACAATGAGCAGTTCTTC. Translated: CSVTGLAGGSHNEQFF.

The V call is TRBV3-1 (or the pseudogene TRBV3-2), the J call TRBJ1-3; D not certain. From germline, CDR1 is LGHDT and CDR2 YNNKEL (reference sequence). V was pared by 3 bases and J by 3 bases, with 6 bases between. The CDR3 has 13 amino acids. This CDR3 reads CASSHRGGNTIYF. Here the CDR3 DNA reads TGTGCCAGCAGCCACCGGGGTGGAAACACCATATATTTT.

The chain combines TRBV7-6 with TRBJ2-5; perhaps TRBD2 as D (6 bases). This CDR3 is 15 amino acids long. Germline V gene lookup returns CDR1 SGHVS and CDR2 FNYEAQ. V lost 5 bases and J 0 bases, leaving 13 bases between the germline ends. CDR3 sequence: CASSPLGTHQETQYF. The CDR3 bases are TGTGCCAGCAGCCCCCTTGGGACTCACCAAGAGACCCAGTACTTC.

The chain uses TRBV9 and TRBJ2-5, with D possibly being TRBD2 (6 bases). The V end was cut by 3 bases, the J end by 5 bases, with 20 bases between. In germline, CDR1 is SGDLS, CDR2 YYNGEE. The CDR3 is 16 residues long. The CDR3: CASSGLADGPSETQYF. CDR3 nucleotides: TGTGCCAGCAGCGGATTAGCGGACGGCCCCTCGGAGACCCAGTACTTC.

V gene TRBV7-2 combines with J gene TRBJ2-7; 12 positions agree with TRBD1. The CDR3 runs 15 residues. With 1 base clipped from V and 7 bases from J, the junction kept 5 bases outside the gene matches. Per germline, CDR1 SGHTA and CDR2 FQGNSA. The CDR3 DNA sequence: TGTGCCAGCAGCTTAGTGGGACAGGGGGCGGAAGAGCAGTACTTC. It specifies CASSLVGQGAEEQYF.